This TCR beta chain was obtained from a study of PD-1 blockade in classical Hodgkin lymphoma. With respect to this clone: Its cognate antigen is unknown.

Deletions cut 7 bases from V and 4 bases from J, with 13 bases between. This CDR3 comprises 13 residues. Germline V gene data show CDR1 as SNHLY and CDR2 as FYNNEI. Study-wide points: Patients who responded completely had about the same baseline diversity as newly diagnosed patients.

All patients experienced relapse after autologous stem cell transplantation, and brentuximab vedotin exposure was variable. The method was immunoSEQ multiplex PCR; TCRdb's version includes in-frame clones alone and lacks a portion of them. The sample consists of just over 35,000 clones, 69% of them appearing once. Sample: peripheral blood mononuclear cells (PBMCs), taken before the second cycle of nivolumab. This receptor was taken from a human donor with classical Hodgkin lymphoma. The rearrangement joins TRBV2 to TRBJ2-5; TRBD1 is a possible D gene (6 bases). In nucleotides, the CDR3 is TGTGCCAGCAAAAGGACAGTCGTAGAGACCCAGTACTTC. Its protein is CASKRTVVETQYF.